These 30 T cell receptor beta chains were all obtained from the same sample, sequenced in a study of glioma-infiltrating T cells. Using RNA template, CDR3s of TCR alpha and beta were amplified with iRepertoire arm-PCR. TCRdb re-called the multiplex PCR reads with MiXCR, one entry per CDR3 protein. The sample includes more than 300,000 distinct CDR3 sequences, roughly 41% seen only once; the top ten take about 12%. Sequences were obtained from glioma tissue, nonneoplastic brain tissue, or PBMCs (not recorded which). Every receptor here comes from a human donor with low-grade glioma or glioblastoma, undergoing nonglioma brain surgery, or in good health (not recorded which).

The chain uses TRBV7-9 and TRBJ2-1; 7 bases are a match to TRBD1. The V segment lost 5 bases and the J segment 7 bases; nucleotides outside the gene matches: 11. The CDR3 covers 15 residues. Germline-derived CDR1 and CDR2 are SEHNR and FQNEAQ (reference sequence). The CDR3 region has the DNA TGTGCCAGCAGCGTCCGGGACAGACTTCGGAATGAGCAGTTCTTC. It translates to CASSVRDRLRNEQFF.

Points on this clonotype: A much larger clone differs from this one at a single base, so this may be a read error. The rearrangement uses TRBV28 and TRBJ1-2; D might be TRBD1 (5 bases). CDR3 length equals 14 residues. Germline CDR1 is MDHEN and CDR2 is SYDVKM. CDR3 sequence: CASCQGNYNHGYTF. The CDR3 nucleotides read TGTGCCAGCTGCCAGGGCAACTATAACCATGGCTACACCTTC.

Regarding this clonotype: An end of the junction differs from the germline gene, which may be a read error. V is TRBV4-3 and J is TRBJ1-1; a weak D match, TRBD1 (5 bases). Germline CDR1 and CDR2: LGHNA and YSLEER. The CDR3 is 14 residues long. CDR3: CASSQAGRSTEALF. The CDR3 DNA is TGCGCCAGCAGCCAAGCAGGGCGGAGCACTGAAGCTCTCTTT.

On this clonotype: Just one base apart from a much larger clone, this may be a read error. The chain has TRBV6-1 and TRBJ2-3; D not resolved. Per germline, CDR1 MNHNS and CDR2 SASEGT. The CDR3 runs 14 residues. With 2 bases removed from V and 8 bases from J, the gap between germline ends came to 14 bases. CDR3 protein: CASSESSPPATQYF. CDR3 in DNA: TGTGCCAGCAGTGAAAGCAGCCCCCCAGCTACGCAGTATTTT.

This clonotype has just a few counts. This chain uses TRBV4-2 with TRBJ2-3; TRBD1 matches 12 bases. CDR3 length equals 17 residues. The germline V gene has CDR1 LGHNA and CDR2 YNFKEQ. The V segment lost 0 bases and the J segment 0 bases; nucleotides outside the gene matches: 1. The DNA of the CDR3 is TGTGCCAGCAGCCAAGAGGGACAGGGGGCTAGCACAGATACGCAGTATTTT. Its translation: CASSQEGQGASTDTQYF.

This chain links TRBV12-3 or TRBV12-4 with TRBJ2-5; tentative D call: TRBD2 (6 bases). With 4 bases removed from V and 4 bases from J, the gap between germline ends came to 19 bases. CDR3 size: 16 residues. In nucleotides, the CDR3 is TGTGCCAGCAGTTCCCCCCTCGGGGGAATAGGAGAGACCCAGTACTTC. Its protein is CASSSPLGGIGETQYF.

The chain combines TRBV20-1 with TRBJ2-1, with TRBD2 matching 11 bases. The CDR3 runs 15 residues. V shed 1 base and J 6 bases; nucleotides not matched to a gene: 5. Germline V gene lookup returns CDR1 DFQATT and CDR2 SNEGSKA (reference sequence). This CDR3 reads CSARGLAGGFNEQFF. The CDR3 bases are TGCAGTGCTAGAGGCCTAGCGGGAGGTTTCAATGAGCAGTTCTTC.

V is TRBV7-3 and J is TRBJ1-4; no clear D gene. This CDR3 has 15 residues. V was trimmed by 5 bases and J by 8 bases, leaving 18 bases between them. Germline CDR1 reads SGHTA; CDR2 reads FQGTGA. As DNA, the CDR3 is TGTGCCAGCAGCCGAGAGACACCAGGTTGCGAAAAACTGTTTTTT. Translating gives CASSRETPGCEKLFF.

The V gene is TRBV7-9, the J gene TRBJ1-1; 8 bases are a match to TRBD1. This CDR3 has 12 residues. J lost 7 bases, V lost 6 bases, and 4 bases had no gene match. From germline, CDR1 is SEHNR and CDR2 FQNEAQ (reference sequence). CDR3 loop: CASSTRGLEAFF. DNA for the CDR3: TGTGCCAGCAGTACCAGGGGGCTTGAAGCTTTCTTT. Drawing the rest from reference TRBV7-9 and TRBJ1-1, the complete variable domain is DTGVSQNPRHKITKRGQNVTFRCDPISEHNRLYWYRQTLGQGPEFLTYFQNEAQLEKSRLLSDRFSAERPKGSFSTLEIQRTEQGDSAMYLCASSTRGLEAFFGQGTRLTVV.

The rearrangement uses TRBV20-1 and TRBJ1-4; D may be TRBD1 (5 bases). CDR3 length: 13 residues. V was trimmed by 1 base and J by 4 bases, leaving 7 bases between them. CDR1 is DFQATT, CDR2 SNEGSKA, per germline (reference sequence). The CDR3 coding sequence is TGCAGTGCTAGAGGGGGGAATAATGAAAAACTGTTTTTT. Protein product: CSARGGNNEKLFF.

The gene calls are TRBV2 and TRBJ2-2; 8 bases fit TRBD1. V was clipped by 6 bases and J by 3 bases; unmatched bases: 6. This CDR3 spans 15 amino acids. Germline V CDR1 and CDR2: SNHLY, FYNNEI. CDR3 DNA sequence: TGTGCCAGCAGCGCTCGGGACAGGCACACCGGGGAGCTGTTTTTT. It is translated as CASSARDRHTGELFF.

The rearrangement links TRBV10-3 to TRBJ2-7; TRBD1 might be the D (6 bases). The V gene lost 9 bases and the J gene lost 6 bases, with 9 bases spanning the gap. The CDR3 contains 10 residues. The germline V gene has CDR1 ENHRY and CDR2 SYGVKD. For the CDR3, the DNA is TGTGCCATAGGGGGTTCCGAGCAGTACTTC. As protein: CAIGGSEQYF.

This clonotype was picked up a small number of times. The chain combines TRBV27 with TRBJ2-1, with 11 bases fitting TRBD1. V dropped 2 bases and J dropped 7; count of bases not matched to a gene: 4. From germline, CDR1 is MNHEY and CDR2 SMNVEV (reference sequence). The CDR3 runs to 15 residues. The CDR3 DNA is TGTGCCAGCAGTTTAACAGGACAGGGGGCGAATGAGCAGTTCTTC. It codes for CASSLTGQGANEQFF.

The rearrangement joins TRBV20-1 to TRBJ2-5; a weak D match, TRBD1 (5 bases). Trimming took 7 bases from V and 5 from J, leaving 17 bases between them. CDR3 length: 13 residues. Per germline, CDR1 DFQATT and CDR2 SNEGSKA (reference sequence). CDR3 loop: CSGRQPSTETQYF. CDR3 coding DNA: TGCAGTGGTCGACAGCCTAGTACGGAGACCCAGTACTTC.

This clonotype was recorded a few times. This rearrangement joins TRBV6-2 or TRBV6-3 to TRBJ2-1; D is undetermined. CDR3 length equals 15 residues. V was pared by 9 bases and J by 0 bases, with 15 bases between. CDR1 and CDR2 from the germline V gene are MNHEY and SVGEGT. The CDR3 DNA sequence: TGTGCCAGTACTTCGCACTCGAGCTCCTACAATGAGCAGTTCTTC. Its translation: CASTSHSSSYNEQFF.

The sample holds many counts of this clonotype. The V and J genes are TRBV6-1 and TRBJ2-7, with TRBD2 as a possible D gene (6 bases). V was pared by 2 bases and J by 5 bases, with 16 bases between. Germline V CDR1 and CDR2: MNHNS, SASEGT. The CDR3 runs to 15 residues. This chain's CDR3 is CASSELAGWLDEQYF. Here the CDR3 DNA reads TGTGCCAGCAGTGAATTGGCGGGGTGGCTAGACGAGCAGTACTTC.

The sample holds a few counts of this clonotype. One end of the junction is discordant with germline, which a read error may explain. The V call is TRBV27, the J call TRBJ1-5; the D gene is possibly TRBD1 (5 bases). The CDR3 has 13 amino acids. Per germline, CDR1 MNHEY and CDR2 SMNVEV (reference sequence). Here the CDR3 reads CASRPGPNQLQHF. For the CDR3, the DNA is TGTGCCAGCAGGCCGGGGCCTAATCAGCTCCAGCATTTT.

The CDR3 region has the DNA TGTGCCAGCAGCGCAGACAGCCTTGGGAACGAGCAGTACTTC. This codes for CASSADSLGNEQYF. The rearrangement links TRBV5-4 to TRBJ2-7; D is perhaps TRBD1 (5 bases). V lost 4 bases, J lost 5 bases, and 16 bases lay in between. The CDR3 has 14 residues. CDR1 and CDR2 (germline): SGHNT, YYREEE (reference sequence).

Of note for this clonotype: Given a much more abundant clone one base away, this may be a read error. V gene TRBV20-1 combines with J gene TRBJ2-7, with D uncertain. CDR3 length: 13 residues. V shed 4 bases and J shed 0 bases, with 10 bases lying between them. Germline V gives CDR1 DFQATT, CDR2 SNEGSKA (reference sequence). Here the CDR3 reads CSAKVSGSYEQYF. In DNA, the CDR3 is TGCAGTGCTAAAGTATCAGGCTCCTACGAGCAGTACTTC.

The chain combines TRBV28 with TRBJ2-7; D possibly corresponds to TRBD1 (6 bases). V lost 4 bases to trimming and J lost 0 bases, with 13 bases between them. The CDR3 loop spans 15 amino acids. Germline CDR1 and CDR2: MDHEN and SYDVKM. For the CDR3, the DNA is TGTGCCAGCAGTTCACCCCGGGACAACTCCTACGAGCAGTACTTC. Residues: CASSSPRDNSYEQYF.

The chain recombines TRBV5-1 with TRBJ2-3, with D unclear. CDR3 length: 13 residues. The germline V gene encodes CDR1 SGHRS and CDR2 YFSETQ. Trimming removed 5 bases at V and 2 bases at J, with 9 bases between. This CDR3 is CASRMDPTDTQYF. In nucleotides, the CDR3 is TGCGCCAGCAGGATGGACCCCACAGATACGCAGTATTTT.

About this clonotype: One end of the junction varies from germline; a read error may be responsible. The chain uses TRBV7-9 and TRBJ1-1; the match to TRBD1 covers 9 bases. The CDR3 totals 16 residues. The V gene's germline CDR1 is SEHNR and CDR2 FQNEAQ (reference sequence). CDR3 loop: CASSLRKGTGNSEAFF. In DNA form, the CDR3 reads TGTGCCAGCAGCCTCCGGAAAGGGACAGGGAACTCTGAAGCTTTCTTT.

The chain recombines TRBV7-9 with TRBJ2-7; 7 bases agree with TRBD2. Germline loops: CDR1 SEHNR, CDR2 FQNEAQ (reference sequence). CDR3 length: 13 residues. V shed 7 bases and J 7 bases; nucleotides not matched to a gene: 10. DNA of the CDR3: TGTGCCAGCACACGGGGGGAAGGAAGTGAGCAGTACTTC. Translation: CASTRGEGSEQYF.

The chain recombines TRBV6-1 with TRBJ1-6; tentative D call: TRBD1 (6 bases). V was cut by 5 bases and J by 8 bases, with 7 bases left in between. Germline CDR1 and CDR2: MNHNS and SASEGT. There are 12 residues in the CDR3. CDR3 DNA: TGTGCCAGCAGTACAGGGTATTCACCCCTCCACTTT. It yields the protein CASSTGYSPLHF.

This clonotype was recorded a few times. The chain combines TRBV7-2 with TRBJ1-1; a weak D match, TRBD1 (5 bases). The length of the CDR3 is 15 residues. The germline V gene has CDR1 SGHTA and CDR2 FQGNSA. Trimming removed 2 bases from V and 1 base from J, with 11 bases in between. DNA of the CDR3: TGTGCCAGCAGCTTATATCGGGGCGGGAACACTGAAGCTTTCTTT. The encoded protein is CASSLYRGGNTEAFF.

Comment on this clonotype: A much larger clonotype is one base distant, so this may be a read error. V is TRBV15 and J is TRBJ1-1; D ambiguous. The CDR3 contains 15 residues. The germline CDR1 and CDR2 sequences are LNHNV and YYDKDF (reference sequence). The CDR3: CATGRDLVVNTEAFF. For the CDR3, the DNA is TGTGCCACCGGCAGAGATCTCGTAGTGAACACTGAAGCTTTCTTT.

The V call is TRBV7-2, the J call TRBJ2-1; tentatively, D is TRBD2 (6 bases). V was pared by 4 bases and J by 5 bases, with 15 bases between. CDR1 is SGHTA and CDR2 is FQGNSA in the germline V gene. CDR3 size: 15 residues. This chain's CDR3 is CASSSSRGKNNEQFF. CDR3 DNA sequence: TGTGCCAGCAGCTCCTCCCGCGGGAAGAACAATGAGCAGTTCTTC.

Points on this clonotype: One junction end does not reproduce the germline sequence, and a read error may be involved. The V and J genes are TRBV2 and TRBJ2-7; no reliable D call. Germline V gene sequence: CDR1 SNHLY, CDR2 FYNNEI. The CDR3 spans 14 residues. The CDR3 region is CASNDAGKAYDQYF. In DNA form, the CDR3 reads TGTGCCAGCAACGATGCCGGTAAAGCCTACGATCAGTACTTC.

The CDR3 spells CASSYEFRGRGLETQYF. In DNA, the CDR3 is TGTGCCAGCAGTTACGAGTTCCGTGGCAGGGGGCTCGAGACCCAGTACTTC. The rearrangement joins TRBV6-6 to TRBJ2-5, with 8 nucleotides matching TRBD1. V gave up 2 bases and J gave up 5 bases; unmatched junction bases: 13. CDR3 length equals 17 residues. CDR1 MNHNY and CDR2 SVGAGI come from the germline V gene (reference sequence).

The sample holds a few counts of this clonotype. The rearrangement uses TRBV19 and TRBJ1-5; perhaps TRBD1 as D (5 bases). Trimming pared 4 bases from V and 4 bases from J, leaving 17 bases between. This CDR3 spans 16 amino acids. Germline CDR1 and CDR2: LNHDA and SQIVND (reference sequence). The CDR3 nucleotides read TGTGCCAGTAGTAAACAAGGGACGGTCAGTAATCAGCCCCAGCATTTT. Translation: CASSKQGTVSNQPQHF.